The entry below gives a single TCR beta chain sequence along with its context. The sample comes from a study of blood T cell repertoires in COVID-19. About the study: T cells, B-cell-depleted T cells, or PBMCs provided the cDNA or gDNA that served as material.

As originally analysed: By means of reference gene primer amplification, nucleated cell counts were estimated. Repertoires were generated with immunoSEQ multiplex PCR, while TCRdb's copy carries only in-frame clones and drops some. The V and J calls and the clone size are those of that table, but D and trimming were determined from the DNA. The sample includes just over 300,000 clones, around nine tenths seen only once; the top ten take less than 2%. V was pared by 2 bases and J by 4 bases, with 11 bases between. Germline V gene lookup returns CDR1 GTSNPN and CDR2 SVGIG (reference sequence). This CDR3 contains 13 residues.

Sequencing was performed on peripheral blood. This receptor was obtained from a woman in her thirties with COVID-19, enrolled during active disease. The V and J genes are TRBV30 and TRBJ1-1, with D perhaps matching TRBD1 (5 bases). Written as DNA, the CDR3 is TGTGCCTGGAGTCTTGGCAGGGTCACTGAAGCTTTCTTT. It specifies CAWSLGRVTEAFF.